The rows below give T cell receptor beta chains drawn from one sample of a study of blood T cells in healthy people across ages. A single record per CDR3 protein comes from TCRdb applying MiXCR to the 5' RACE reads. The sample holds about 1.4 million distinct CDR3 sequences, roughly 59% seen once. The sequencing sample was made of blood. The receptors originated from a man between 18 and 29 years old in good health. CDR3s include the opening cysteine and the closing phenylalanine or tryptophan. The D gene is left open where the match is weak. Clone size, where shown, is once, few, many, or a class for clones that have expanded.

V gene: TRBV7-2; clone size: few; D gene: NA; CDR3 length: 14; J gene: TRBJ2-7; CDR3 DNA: TGTGCCAGCAGCTTAGAATGGCGGCCCTACGAGCAGTACTTC; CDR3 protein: CASSLEWRPYEQYF
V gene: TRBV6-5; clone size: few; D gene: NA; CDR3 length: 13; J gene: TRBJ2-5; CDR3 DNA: TGTGCCAGCAGTTCCCCTAGCGACGAGACCCAGTACTTC; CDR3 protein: CASSSPSDETQYF
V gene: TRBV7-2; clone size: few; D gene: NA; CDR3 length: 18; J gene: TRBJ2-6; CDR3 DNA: TGTGCCAGCAGCTTAATATGGGGGACCCTCTCTGGGGCCAACGTCCTGACTTTC; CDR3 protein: CASSLIWGTLSGANVLTF
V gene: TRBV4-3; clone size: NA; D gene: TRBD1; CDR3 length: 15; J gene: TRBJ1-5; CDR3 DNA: TGCGCCAGCAGCCAGTCGACAGGGGTGGGTCAGCCCCAGCATTTT; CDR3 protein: CASSQSTGVGQPQHF
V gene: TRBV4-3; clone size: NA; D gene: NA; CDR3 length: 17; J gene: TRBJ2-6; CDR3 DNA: TGCGCCAGCAGCCAAGGAGTCGGGAACTCTGGGGCCAACGTCCTGACTTTC; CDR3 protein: CASSQGVGNSGANVLTF
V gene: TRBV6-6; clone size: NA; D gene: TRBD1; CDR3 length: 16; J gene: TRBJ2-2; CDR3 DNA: TGTGCCAGCAGTCGGACAGGGTGGCCGACCGCCGGGGAGCTGTTTTTT; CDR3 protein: CASSRTGWPTAGELFF
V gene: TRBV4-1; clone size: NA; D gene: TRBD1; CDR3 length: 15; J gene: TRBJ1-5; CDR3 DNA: TGCGCCAGCAGCCAAGCACAGGGGGCTGGTCAGCCCCAGCATTTT; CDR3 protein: CASSQAQGAGQPQHF
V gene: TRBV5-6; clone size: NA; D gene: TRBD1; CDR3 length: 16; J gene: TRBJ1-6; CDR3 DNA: TGTGCCAGCAGCTATCCCGGGACAGCGATTAATTCACCCCTCCACTTT; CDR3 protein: CASSYPGTAINSPLHF
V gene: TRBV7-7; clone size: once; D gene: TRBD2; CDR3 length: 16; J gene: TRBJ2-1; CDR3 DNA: TGTGCCAGCAGCTCGCTAGGACTAGCGGGATCCAATGAGCAGTTCTTC; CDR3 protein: CASSSLGLAGSNEQFF
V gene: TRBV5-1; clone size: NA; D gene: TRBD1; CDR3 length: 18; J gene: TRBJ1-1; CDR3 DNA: TGCGCCAGCAGCCCAAACCCGGGACAGGGAATAATTAACACTGAAGCTTTCTTT; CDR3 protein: CASSPNPGQGIINTEAFF